This T cell receptor beta chain was recorded in a study of T cells in Graves' hyperthyroidism and ophthalmopathy. The CDR3 regions of TCR beta were amplified from RNA transcripts. The HTBI set primed first-round TCR CDR3 RT-PCR. TCRdb itself ran the multiplex PCR reads through MiXCR, one entry per CDR3 protein. This sample has fewer than 500,000 distinct CDR3 sequences, with roughly 14% found just once. Each ophthalmopathy patient scored at least 3 on the Clinical Activity Score and at least 4 on NOSPECS grade, with duration under 3 months. Uncontrolled infections, other autoimmune diseases, pregnancy or lactation led to exclusion of patients. In its sample, this clonotype was seen many times. Trimming took 4 bases from V and 0 from J; bases not matched to a gene: 11. CDR1 is SGHTA, CDR2 FQGNSA, per germline. CDR3 length equals 18 residues.

The receptor was isolated from a young woman with Graves' ophthalmopathy. The sample comprised blood. The chain couples TRBV7-2 to TRBJ2-7; 11 bases fit TRBD2. CDR3 sequence (DNA): TGTGCCAGCAGCTCATCGTTTAGCGGGGGGGTAAGCTCCTACGAGCAGTACTTC. Amino acid sequence: CASSSSFSGGVSSYEQYF. Looking up the rest from reference TRBV7-2 and TRBJ2-7 gives the full variable domain: GAGVSQSPSNKVTEKGKDVELRCDPISGHTALYWYRQSLGQGLEFLIYFQGNSAPDKSGLPSDRFSAERTGGSVSTLTIQRTQQEDSAVYLCASSSSFSGGVSSYEQYFGPGTRLTVT.